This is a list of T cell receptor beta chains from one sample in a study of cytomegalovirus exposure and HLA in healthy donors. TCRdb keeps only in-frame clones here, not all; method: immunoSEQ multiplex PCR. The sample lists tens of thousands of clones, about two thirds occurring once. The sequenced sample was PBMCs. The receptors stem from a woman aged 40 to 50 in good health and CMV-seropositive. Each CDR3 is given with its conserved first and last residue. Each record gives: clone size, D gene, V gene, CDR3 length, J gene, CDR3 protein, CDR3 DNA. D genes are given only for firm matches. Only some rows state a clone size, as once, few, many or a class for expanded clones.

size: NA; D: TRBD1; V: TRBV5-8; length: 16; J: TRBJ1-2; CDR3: CASSLARGEAAYGYTF; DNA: TGTGCCAGCAGCTTGGCCAGGGGGGAGGCCGCCTATGGCTACACCTTC
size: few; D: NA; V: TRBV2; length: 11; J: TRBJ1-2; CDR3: CASSLNYGYTF; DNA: TGTGCCAGCAGTCTGAACTATGGCTACACCTTC
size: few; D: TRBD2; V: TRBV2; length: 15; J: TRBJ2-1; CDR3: CASSEGLAGTREQFF; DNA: TGTGCCAGCAGCGAGGGACTAGCGGGGACCCGTGAGCAGTTCTTC
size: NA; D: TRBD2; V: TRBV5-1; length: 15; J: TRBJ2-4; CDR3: CASSLLAGPQNIQYF; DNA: TGCGCCAGCAGCCTACTAGCGGGTCCCCAAAACATTCAGTACTTC
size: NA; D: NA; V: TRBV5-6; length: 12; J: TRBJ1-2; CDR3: CASRYLNYGYTF; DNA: TGTGCCAGCAGGTACTTAAACTATGGCTACACCTTC
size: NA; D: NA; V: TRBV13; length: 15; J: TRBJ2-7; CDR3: CASSLGYTGVSPLYF; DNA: TGTGCCAGCAGCTTAGGCTATACGGGGGTTTCCCCCTTGTACTTC
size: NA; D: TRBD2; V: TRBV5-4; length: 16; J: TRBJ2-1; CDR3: CASSLGLAGGIGEQFF; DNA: TGTGCCAGCAGCTTGGGACTAGCGGGGGGGATCGGCGAGCAGTTCTTC
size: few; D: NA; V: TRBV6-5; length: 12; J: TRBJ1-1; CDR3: CASSSLYTEAFF; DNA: TGTGCCAGCAGTTCCTTATACACTGAAGCTTTCTTT
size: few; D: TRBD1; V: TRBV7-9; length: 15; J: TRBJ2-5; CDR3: CASSGDRMEQETQYF; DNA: TGTGCCAGCAGCGGGGACAGGATGGAACAAGAGACCCAGTACTTC
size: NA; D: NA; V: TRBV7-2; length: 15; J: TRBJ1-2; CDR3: CASSERTSINYGYTF; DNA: TGTGCCAGCAGCGAGAGGACATCAATTAACTATGGCTACACCTTC
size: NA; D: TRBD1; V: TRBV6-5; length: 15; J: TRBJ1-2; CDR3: CASSSGQGIDYGYTF; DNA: TGTGCCAGCAGTTCGGGACAGGGGATAGACTATGGCTACACCTTC
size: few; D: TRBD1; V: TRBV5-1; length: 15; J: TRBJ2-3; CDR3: CASSLLRQGADTQYF; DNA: TGCGCCAGCAGCTTGTTGAGACAGGGTGCTGATACGCAGTATTTT
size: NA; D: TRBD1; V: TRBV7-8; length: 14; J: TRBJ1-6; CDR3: CASSQTGSDSPLHF; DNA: TGTGCCAGCAGCCAGACAGGGTCCGATTCACCCCTCCACTTT
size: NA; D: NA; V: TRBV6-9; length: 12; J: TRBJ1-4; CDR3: CASSQGLEKLFF; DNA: TGTGCCAGCAGTCAGGGTTTAGAAAAACTGTTTTTT
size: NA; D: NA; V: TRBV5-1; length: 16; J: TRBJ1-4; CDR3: CASSLALGGTNEKLFF; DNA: TGCGCCAGCAGCTTGGCTCTTGGAGGCACTAATGAAAAACTGTTTTTT
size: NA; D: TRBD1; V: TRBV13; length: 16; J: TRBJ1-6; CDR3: CASSLKGQGGNSPLHF; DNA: TGTGCCAGCAGCTTAAAGGGACAGGGGGGAAATTCACCCCTCCACTTT
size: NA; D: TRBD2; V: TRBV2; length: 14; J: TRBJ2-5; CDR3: CASSEASGGETQYF; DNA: TGTGCCAGCAGTGAGGCTAGCGGGGGAGAGACCCAGTACTTC
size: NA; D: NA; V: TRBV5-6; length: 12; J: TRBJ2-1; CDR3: CASSPPGNEQFF; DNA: TGTGCCAGCAGCCCCCCGGGCAATGAGCAGTTCTTC
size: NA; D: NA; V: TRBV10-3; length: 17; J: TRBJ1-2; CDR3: CAISESTGEIVIYGYTF; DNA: TGTGCCATCAGTGAGTCGACAGGAGAAATAGTGATCTATGGCTACACCTTC
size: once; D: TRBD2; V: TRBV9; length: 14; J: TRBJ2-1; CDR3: CASSASGAYNEQFF; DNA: TGTGCCAGCAGCGCTAGCGGAGCCTACAATGAGCAGTTCTTC
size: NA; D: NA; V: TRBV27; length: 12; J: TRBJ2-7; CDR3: CASSSRFGEQYF; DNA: TGTGCCAGCAGTTCTCGATTCGGCGAGCAGTACTTC
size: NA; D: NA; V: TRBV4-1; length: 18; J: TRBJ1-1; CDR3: CASSQGWGTWDRNTEAFF; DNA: TGCGCCAGCAGCCAGGGGTGGGGGACATGGGATAGGAACACTGAAGCTTTCTTT
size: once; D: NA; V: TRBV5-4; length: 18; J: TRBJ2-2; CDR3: CASTLLLNQGPGTGELFF; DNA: TGTGCCAGCACCCTACTACTAAACCAGGGTCCCGGCACCGGGGAGCTGTTTTTT
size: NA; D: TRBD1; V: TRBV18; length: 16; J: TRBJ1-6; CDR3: CASSPVDRVSDSPLHF; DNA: TGTGCCAGCTCACCTGTTGACAGGGTATCTGATTCACCCCTCCACTTT
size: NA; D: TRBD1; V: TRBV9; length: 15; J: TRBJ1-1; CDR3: CASSVAPRQGYEAFF; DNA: TGCGCCAGCAGCGTAGCACCGAGACAGGGTTATGAAGCTTTCTTT
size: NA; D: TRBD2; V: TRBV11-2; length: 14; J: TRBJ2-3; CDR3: CASNPSGGTDTQYF; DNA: TGTGCCAGCAACCCTAGCGGGGGCACAGATACGCAGTATTTT
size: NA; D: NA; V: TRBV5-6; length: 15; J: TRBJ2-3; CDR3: CASSFGPGPTDTQYF; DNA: TGTGCCAGCAGCTTTGGGCCAGGTCCCACAGATACGCAGTATTTT
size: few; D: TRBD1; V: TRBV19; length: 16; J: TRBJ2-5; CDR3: CASSIGYRGNQETQYF; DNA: TGTGCCAGTAGTATAGGGTACAGGGGGAACCAAGAGACCCAGTACTTC
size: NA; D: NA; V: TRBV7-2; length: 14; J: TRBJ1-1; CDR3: CASSLERVNTEAFF; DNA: TGTGCCAGCAGCTTAGAACGGGTGAACACTGAAGCTTTCTTT
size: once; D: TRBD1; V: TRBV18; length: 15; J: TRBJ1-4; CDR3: CASSPRTGTYEKLFF; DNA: TGTGCCAGCTCACCGAGGACAGGGACTTATGAAAAACTGTTTTTT
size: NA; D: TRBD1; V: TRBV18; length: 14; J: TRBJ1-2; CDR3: CASSPTTGDGGYTF; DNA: TGTGCCAGCTCACCGACGACAGGGGACGGCGGCTACACCTTC
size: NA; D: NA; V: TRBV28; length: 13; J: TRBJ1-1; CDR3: CASRKGGRDEAFF; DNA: TGTGCCAGCAGAAAAGGTGGCAGGGATGAAGCTTTCTTT
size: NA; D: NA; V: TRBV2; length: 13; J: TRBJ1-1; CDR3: CASRANLNTEAFF; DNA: TGTGCCAGCAGGGCCAACCTGAACACTGAAGCTTTCTTT
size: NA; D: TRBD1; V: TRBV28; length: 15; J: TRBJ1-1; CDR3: CASSTPTGFNTEAFF; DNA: TGTGCCAGCAGTACGCCGACAGGGTTTAACACTGAAGCTTTCTTT
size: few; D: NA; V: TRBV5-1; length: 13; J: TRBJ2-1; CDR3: CASSPQGGNEQFF; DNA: TGCGCCAGCAGCCCTCAAGGGGGTAATGAGCAGTTCTTC
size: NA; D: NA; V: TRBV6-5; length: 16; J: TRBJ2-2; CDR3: CASSLRPGTNTGELFF; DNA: TGTGCCAGCAGTTTGCGCCCCGGGACAAACACCGGGGAGCTGTTTTTT
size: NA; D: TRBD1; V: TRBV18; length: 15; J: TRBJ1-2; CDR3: CASSPTNRGTSGYTF; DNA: TGTGCCAGCTCACCAACGAACAGGGGAACCTCTGGCTACACCTTC
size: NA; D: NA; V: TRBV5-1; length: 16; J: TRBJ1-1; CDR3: CASSPAGGTVGTEAFF; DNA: TGCGCCAGCAGCCCGGCGGGGGGGACGGTGGGAACTGAAGCTTTCTTT
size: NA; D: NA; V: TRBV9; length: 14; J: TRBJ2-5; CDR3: CASSVGQPQETQYF; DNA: TGTGCCAGCAGCGTAGGACAGCCCCAAGAGACCCAGTACTTC
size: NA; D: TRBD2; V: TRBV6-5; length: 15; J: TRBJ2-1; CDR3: CASSYSGGGADEQFF; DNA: TGTGCCAGCAGTTACTCCGGCGGGGGGGCAGATGAGCAGTTCTTC
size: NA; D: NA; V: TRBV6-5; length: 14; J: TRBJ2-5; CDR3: CASSRREVQETQYF; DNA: TGTGCCAGCAGTCGGAGGGAAGTACAAGAGACCCAGTACTTC
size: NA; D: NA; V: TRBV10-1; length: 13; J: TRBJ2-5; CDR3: CASSEEPTGTQYF; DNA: TGCGCCAGCAGTGAGGAGCCCACGGGGACCCAGTACTTC